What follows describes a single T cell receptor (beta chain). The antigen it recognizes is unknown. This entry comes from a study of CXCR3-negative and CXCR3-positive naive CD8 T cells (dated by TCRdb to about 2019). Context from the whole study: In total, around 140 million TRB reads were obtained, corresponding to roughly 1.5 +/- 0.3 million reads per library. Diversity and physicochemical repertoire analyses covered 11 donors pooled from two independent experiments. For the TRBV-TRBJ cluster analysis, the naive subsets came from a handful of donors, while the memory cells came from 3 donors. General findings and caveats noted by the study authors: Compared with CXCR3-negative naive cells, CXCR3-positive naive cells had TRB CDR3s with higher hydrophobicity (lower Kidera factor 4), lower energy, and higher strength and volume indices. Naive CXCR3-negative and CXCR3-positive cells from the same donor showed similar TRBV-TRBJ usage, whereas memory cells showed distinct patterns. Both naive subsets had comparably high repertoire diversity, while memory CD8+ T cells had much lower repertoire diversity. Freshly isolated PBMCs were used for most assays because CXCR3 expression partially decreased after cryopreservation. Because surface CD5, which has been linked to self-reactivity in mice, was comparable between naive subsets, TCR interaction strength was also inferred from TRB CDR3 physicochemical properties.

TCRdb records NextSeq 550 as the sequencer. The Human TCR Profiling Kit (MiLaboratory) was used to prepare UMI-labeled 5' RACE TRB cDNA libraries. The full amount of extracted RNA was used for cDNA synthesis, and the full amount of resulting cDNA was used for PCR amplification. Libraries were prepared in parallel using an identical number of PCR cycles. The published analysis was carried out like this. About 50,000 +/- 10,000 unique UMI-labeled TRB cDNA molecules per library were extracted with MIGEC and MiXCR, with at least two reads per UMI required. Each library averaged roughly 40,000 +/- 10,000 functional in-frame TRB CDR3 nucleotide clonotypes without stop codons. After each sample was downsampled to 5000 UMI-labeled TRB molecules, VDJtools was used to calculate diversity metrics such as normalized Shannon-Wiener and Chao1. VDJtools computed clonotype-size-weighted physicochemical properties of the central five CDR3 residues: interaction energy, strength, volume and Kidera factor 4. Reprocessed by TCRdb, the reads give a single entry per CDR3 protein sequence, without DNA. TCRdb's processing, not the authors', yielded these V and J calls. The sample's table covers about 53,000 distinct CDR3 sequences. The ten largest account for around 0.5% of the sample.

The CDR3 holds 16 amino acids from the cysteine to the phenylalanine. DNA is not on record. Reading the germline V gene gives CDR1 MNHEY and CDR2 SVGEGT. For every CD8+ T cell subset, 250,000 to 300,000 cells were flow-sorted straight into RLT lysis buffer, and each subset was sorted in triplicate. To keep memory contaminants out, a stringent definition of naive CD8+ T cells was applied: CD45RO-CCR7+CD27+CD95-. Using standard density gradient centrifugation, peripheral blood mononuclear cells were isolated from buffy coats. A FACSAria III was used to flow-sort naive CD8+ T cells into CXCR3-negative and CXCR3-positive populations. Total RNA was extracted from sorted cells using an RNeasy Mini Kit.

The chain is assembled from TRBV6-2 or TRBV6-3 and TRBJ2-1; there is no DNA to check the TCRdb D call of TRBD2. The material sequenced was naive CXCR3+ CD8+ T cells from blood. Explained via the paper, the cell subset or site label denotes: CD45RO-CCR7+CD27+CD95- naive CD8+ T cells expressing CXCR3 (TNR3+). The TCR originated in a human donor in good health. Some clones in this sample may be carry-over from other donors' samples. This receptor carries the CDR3 CASSYGSGAQRDEQFF.